The 17 T cell receptor beta chains below come from one sample, sequenced in a study of T-cell memory formation after mild COVID-19. Each CDR3 protein gets one entry after TCRdb re-called the 5' RACE reads with MiXCR. Among over 450,000 distinct CDR3 sequences listed, over 20% were seen once. The sample taken for sequencing was PBMCs or a T cell subset sorted from them (not recorded which). These receptors were collected from an adult woman who had mild COVID-19 (a few samples of this study predate the infection). Cell type and time point are not known.

The table lists this clonotype with many counts. The V and J genes are TRBV7-6 and TRBJ2-1; D is perhaps TRBD1 (5 bases). The CDR3 loop spans 13 amino acids. CDR1 and CDR2 from the germline V gene are SGHVS and FNYEAQ. V lost 5 bases and J lost 4, with 9 bases in between. The DNA of the CDR3 is TGTGCCAGCAGCAACAGACAGTACAATGAGCAGTTCTTC. It translates to CASSNRQYNEQFF.

The sample holds a few counts of this clonotype. This sequence joins TRBV28 and TRBJ2-1; D is undetermined. With 5 bases removed from V and 12 bases from J, the gap between germline ends came to 11 bases. The CDR3 is 11 residues long. Per the germline V gene, CDR1 is MDHEN and CDR2 is SYDVKM. CDR3 protein: CASSQTSWQFF. The CDR3 bases are TGTGCCAGCAGTCAGACCTCTTGGCAGTTCTTC.

The rearrangement joins TRBV4-1 to TRBJ2-5; 7 nucleotides align to TRBD2. In germline, CDR1 is MGHRA, CDR2 YSYEKL. This CDR3 is built from 17 residues. V dropped 1 base and J dropped 2; count of bases not matched to a gene: 10. The CDR3 nucleotides are TGCGCCAGCAGCCAAGCCGCGGCCGGGACTACTCAAGAGACCCAGTACTTC. This codes for CASSQAAAGTTQETQYF.

The chain links TRBV5-5 to TRBJ2-1; the match to TRBD1 covers 8 bases. CDR1 is SGHKS, CDR2 YYEKEE, per germline (reference sequence). The CDR3 sequence is 16 residues long. Trimming at V came to 3 bases and at J to 9 bases, leaving 14 bases not matched to a gene. This CDR3 reads CASSWSDGQGFFEQFF. The CDR3 nucleotides are TGTGCCAGCAGCTGGAGCGACGGACAGGGTTTTTTTGAGCAGTTCTTC.

This clonotype was detected only once. This clone may be a read error of a much larger clone one base away. This chain uses TRBV6-1 with TRBJ2-1, with 9 bases aligning to TRBD1. The V and J ends lost 6 bases and 4 bases, in that order; junction bases with no gene match: 7. The CDR3 totals 15 residues. Germline values: CDR1 MNHNS, CDR2 SASEGT. CDR3 sequence reads: CASSAGTGTYNEQFF. The CDR3 DNA follows: TGTGCCAGCAGCGCCGGGACAGGGACGTACAATGAGCAGTTCTTC.

A few counts support this clonotype. This sequence joins TRBV15 and TRBJ2-3; D may match TRBD1 or TRBD2 (5 bases each). This CDR3 region has 13 residues. Per the germline V gene, CDR1 is LNHNV and CDR2 is YYDKDF (reference sequence). V lost 3 bases and J 5 bases, leaving 9 bases between the germline ends. Written as DNA, the CDR3 is TGTGCCACCAGCAGCCGAGGGGTAGATACGCAGTATTTT. This encodes CATSSRGVDTQYF.

V gene TRBV18 combines with J gene TRBJ1-1, with TRBD1 as a possible D gene (5 bases). The V end was cut by 8 bases, the J end by 2 bases, with 12 bases between. Germline assignment: CDR1 KGHSH and CDR2 LQKENI. The CDR3 loop spans 13 amino acids. This chain's CDR3 is CASQGTFNTEAFF. The CDR3, as DNA: TGTGCCAGCCAAGGGACTTTTAACACTGAAGCTTTCTTT.

There are a few counts of this clonotype. The V call is TRBV9, the J call TRBJ1-6, with no clear D. The V gene lost 0 bases and the J gene lost 9 bases, with 7 bases spanning the gap. CDR1 is SGDLS, CDR2 YYNGEE, per germline. The CDR3 loop spans 13 amino acids. In nucleotides, the CDR3 is TGTGCCAGCAGCGTAGTTTTGGGTTCACCCCTCCACTTT. This translates into CASSVVLGSPLHF.

This clonotype was seen a handful of times. The chain couples TRBV5-1 to TRBJ2-1, with 9 bases identical to TRBD2. This CDR3 contains 17 residues. V dropped 0 bases and J dropped 8; count of bases not matched to a gene: 12. Germline assignment: CDR1 SGHRS and CDR2 YFSETQ. Here the CDR3 DNA reads TGCGCCAGCAGCTTGGGGATAGCGGGAGATACGATAGATGAGCAGTTCTTC. It encodes CASSLGIAGDTIDEQFF.

V is TRBV5-1 and J is TRBJ2-1; a possible D gene is TRBD1 (5 bases). The CDR3 is 15 residues long. The V end was cut by 0 bases, the J end by 1 base, with 8 bases between. Germline V gene data show CDR1 as SGHRS and CDR2 as YFSETQ. For the CDR3, the DNA is TGCGCCAGCAGCTTGGATCCAGGGTCCTACAATGAGCAGTTCTTC. Translating gives CASSLDPGSYNEQFF.

This rearrangement joins TRBV20-1 to TRBJ2-7; 8 bases are a match to TRBD2. CDR3 size: 15 residues. After removal of 5 bases from V and 0 bases from J, the junction contained 9 bases not matched to a gene. The germline V gene encodes CDR1 DFQATT and CDR2 SNEGSKA (reference sequence). The CDR3 loop is CSAPLPGGSSYEQYF. The CDR3 coding sequence is TGCAGTGCTCCTCTACCGGGGGGGAGCTCCTACGAGCAGTACTTC.

This clonotype appeared a few times. The chain employs TRBV4-1 and TRBJ2-1; D gene uncertain. In germline, CDR1 is MGHRA, CDR2 YSYEKL. V dropped 1 base and J dropped 3 bases, with 13 bases sitting between them. CDR3 length equals 16 residues. CDR3 bases: TGCGCCAGCAGCCAAGTAGTGCTAACGGTCTACAATGAGCAGTTCTTC. Its protein product is CASSQVVLTVYNEQFF.

The chain is built from TRBV13 and TRBJ2-7, with D perhaps matching TRBD2 (5 bases). V was shortened by 2 bases and J by 6 bases, with 17 bases between the two germline ends. There are 15 residues in the CDR3. The germline V gene has CDR1 PRHDT and CDR2 FYEKMQ (reference sequence). The DNA of the CDR3 is TGTGCCAGCAGCTTAACGGGGAAAGCGAAGGGCGAGCAGTACTTC. Encoded protein: CASSLTGKAKGEQYF. Full variable domain (rest looked up from reference TRBV13 and TRBJ2-7): AAGVIQSPRHLIKEKRETATLKCYPIPRHDTVYWYQQGPGQDPQFLISFYEKMQSDKGSIPDRFSAQQFSDYHSELNMSSLELGDSALYFCASSLTGKAKGEQYFGPGTRLTVT.

The V call is TRBV6-1, the J call TRBJ2-7, with D unresolved. Looked up from germline, CDR1 is MNHNS and CDR2 is SASEGT. The CDR3 contains 16 residues. Trimming removed 1 base at V and 2 bases at J, with 15 bases between. CDR3 DNA: TGTGCCAGCAGTGAAGGCCTCCCGGCAGGAGCCTACGAGCAGTACTTC. Residues: CASSEGLPAGAYEQYF.

This rearrangement joins TRBV19 to TRBJ2-5, with 10 bases fitting TRBD2. The ends lost 6 bases at V and 5 bases at J; junction bases unmatched: 3. Per germline, CDR1 LNHDA and CDR2 SQIVND (reference sequence). The CDR3 runs to 13 residues. The CDR3 DNA follows: TGTGCCAGTAGCGGGACTAGCGTGGAGACCCAGTACTTC. It is translated as CASSGTSVETQYF.

This clonotype has a handful of counts. The J gene is TRBJ1-5, the V gene TRBV27, with D hard to call. Trimming took off 8 bases at V and 2 bases at J, with 16 bases between the two ends. This CDR3 region has 15 residues. Per the germline V gene, CDR1 is MNHEY and CDR2 is SMNVEV (reference sequence). The CDR3 DNA is TGTGCCAGCCAAGGTCAAGGTGACGGCAATCAGCCCCAGCATTTT. Translated, it gives CASQGQGDGNQPQHF.

The sample holds many counts of this clonotype. V usage is TRBV3-1 and J usage is TRBJ1-1, with 12 bases lining up with TRBD1. The trim removed 3 bases at V and 6 bases at J, leaving 5 bases unmatched. Germline CDR1 and CDR2: LGHDT and YNNKEL (reference sequence). The CDR3 length is 15 residues. The CDR3 region has the DNA TGTGCCAGCAGCCAGTTAGGGACAGGGGGCCCTGAAGCTTTCTTT. Its translation: CASSQLGTGGPEAFF.